Each of the 25 T cell receptor beta chains below was sequenced from the same sample in a study of early T cells in non-severe SARS-CoV-2 infection. Each CDR3 protein gets one entry after TCRdb re-called the 5' RACE reads with MiXCR. The sample has about 31,000 distinct CDR3 sequences, roughly 5.3% seen once. Sample: whole blood. The source of these receptors is an adult who was a healthcare worker with PCR-confirmed SARS-CoV-2 infection or an uninfected control (not recorded which).

The table lists this clonotype with many counts. The chain links TRBV7-3 to TRBJ2-5; weak D call: TRBD2 (6 bases). Germline loops: CDR1 SGHTA, CDR2 FQGTGA. The CDR3 has 13 amino acids. Trimming shortened V by 2 bases and J by 2 bases, and 6 bases separated the two germline ends. The CDR3 coding sequence is TGTGCCAGCAGCTTAGGACTACAAGAGACCCAGTACTTC. This sequence encodes CASSLGLQETQYF.

This clonotype was seen at least ten times. This chain connects TRBV12-3 or TRBV12-4 to TRBJ2-3; D possibly uses TRBD1 or TRBD2 (5 bases each). This CDR3 spans 15 amino acids. Trimming removed 5 bases at V and 1 base at J, with 13 bases between. CDR3 loop: CASSPRDLGTDTQYF. CDR3 DNA sequence: TGTGCCAGCAGTCCCAGGGACCTTGGCACAGATACGCAGTATTTT.

This clonotype was detected ten times or more. This chain uses TRBV7-8 with TRBJ1-5, with a tentative D call TRBD1 (6 bases). With 5 bases removed from V and 5 bases from J, the gap between germline ends came to 10 bases. CDR1 and CDR2 from the germline V gene are SGHVS and FQNEAQ. This CDR3 has 13 residues. The CDR3 bases are TGTGCCAGCAGCGCCCCAGGGGATCAGCCCCAGCATTTT. Protein sequence: CASSAPGDQPQHF.

The chain links TRBV12-5 to TRBJ2-3; 9 nucleotides agree with TRBD1. V lost 6 bases and J lost 5; bases outside the gene matches: 9. CDR1 is LGHNT, CDR2 FRNRAP, per germline. This CDR3 region has 15 residues. CDR3 sequence: CASGYRGHGLDTQYF. CDR3 nucleotide sequence: TGTGCTAGTGGATACAGGGGGCATGGCTTAGATACGCAGTATTTT.

This clonotype was seen repeatedly, ten times or more. This chain uses TRBV5-1 with TRBJ2-1; no clear D. The germline gives CDR1 SGHRS, CDR2 YFSETQ. The CDR3 length is 11 residues. V was shortened by 2 bases and J by 5 bases, with 2 bases between the two germline ends. The CDR3 loop is CASSFDNEQFF. The CDR3 DNA reads as TGCGCCAGCAGCTTCGACAATGAGCAGTTCTTC.

This clonotype appeared a few times. The J gene is TRBJ1-5, the V gene TRBV6-2 or TRBV6-3, with D possibly being TRBD1 (6 bases). Trimming took 4 bases from V and 4 from J, leaving 14 bases between them. Germline CDR1 reads MNHEY; CDR2 reads SVGEGT. This CDR3 contains 15 residues. CDR3 residues: CASSSFGQQNQPQHF. For the CDR3, the DNA is TGTGCCAGCAGTTCATTCGGACAGCAGAATCAGCCCCAGCATTTT.

This clonotype has ten or more counts. This rearrangement joins TRBV12-3 or TRBV12-4 to TRBJ2-3; TRBD2 agrees at 12 bases. There are 16 residues in the CDR3. The ends lost 3 bases at V and 4 bases at J; junction bases unmatched: 5. This CDR3 is CASSFWTSGVSDTQYF. The CDR3, as DNA: TGTGCCAGCAGTTTTTGGACTAGCGGGGTTTCAGATACGCAGTATTTT.

This clonotype showed up many times. The J gene is TRBJ1-4, the V gene TRBV6-6, with TRBD1 identical over 9 bases. The length of the CDR3 is 15 residues. Germline lookup yields CDR1 MNHNY and CDR2 SVGAGI (reference sequence). V trimming: 6 bases; J trimming: 3 bases; junction bases outside the gene matches: 5. The CDR3 sequence is CASRHRTGANEKLFF. CDR3 DNA: TGTGCCAGCAGGCATCGGACAGGGGCTAATGAAAAACTGTTTTTT.

This clonotype has ten or more counts. The chain joins TRBV12-5 to TRBJ2-7, with D possibly being TRBD1 (6 bases). CDR1 is LGHNT, CDR2 FRNRAP, per germline. The V gene lost 6 bases and the J gene lost 4 bases, with 10 bases spanning the gap. This CDR3 is 12 amino acids long. CDR3 loop: CASGLDRYEQYF. In nucleotides, the CDR3 is TGTGCTAGTGGACTCGACAGGTACGAGCAGTACTTC.

This clonotype was counted at least ten times. CDR3 DNA sequence: TGTGCCAGCAGTTTTTTTTCCAGGGCAACCTACGAGCAGTACTTC. This sequence encodes CASSFFSRATYEQYF. The chain has TRBV27 and TRBJ2-7; D may be TRBD1 (5 bases). The germline V gene encodes CDR1 MNHEY and CDR2 SMNVEV (reference sequence). The CDR3 sequence is 15 residues long. Trimming stripped 3 bases from V and 2 bases from J, with 14 bases between.

This clonotype is categorized as medium-sized. This rearrangement joins TRBV6-2 or TRBV6-3 to TRBJ2-7; D is perhaps TRBD2 (5 bases). V was clipped by 0 bases and J by 1 base, with 16 bases between them. The CDR3 contains 17 residues. In germline, CDR1 is MNHEY, CDR2 SVGEGT. The CDR3 DNA follows: TGTGCCAGCAGTTACTCGCCGGACTCCCAGAAATCCTACGAGCAGTACTTC. It specifies CASSYSPDSQKSYEQYF.

The chain recombines TRBV7-8 with TRBJ2-1; the match to TRBD1 covers 10 bases. CDR1 and CDR2 from the germline V gene are SGHVS and FQNEAQ. The length of the CDR3 is 16 residues. V was pared by 0 bases and J by 9 bases, with 8 bases of the junction left unmatched. The CDR3 sequence: CASSLAYRDRGGEQFF. CDR3 bases: TGTGCCAGCAGCTTAGCCTACCGGGACAGGGGTGGTGAGCAGTTCTTC. The whole variable domain, remainder taken from reference TRBV7-8 and TRBJ2-1, is GAGVSQSPRYKVAKRGQDVALRCDPISGHVSLFWYQQALGQGPEFLTYFQNEAQLDKSGLPSDRFFAERPEGSVSTLKIQRTQQEDSAVYLCASSLAYRDRGGEQFFGPGTRLTVL.

This clonotype was recorded at least ten times. V gene TRBV24-1 combines with J gene TRBJ1-2; D gene unclear. Germline-derived CDR1 and CDR2 are KGHDR and SFDVKD. CDR3 length: 12 amino acids. The V end was cut by 4 bases, the J end by 7 bases, with 9 bases between. CDR3 DNA sequence: TGTGCCACCAGTGACCCCGTACGTGGCTACACCTTC. This sequence encodes CATSDPVRGYTF.

This clonotype qualifies as large (0.1 to 1%). The CDR3 reads CASSLVGGNEQFF. The CDR3 DNA reads TGTGCCAGCAGCTTAGTGGGAGGTAATGAGCAGTTCTTC. V usage is TRBV11-2 and J usage is TRBJ2-1, with a possible D match to TRBD2 (6 bases). Germline values: CDR1 SGHAT, CDR2 FQNNGV. Trimming stripped 1 base from V and 7 bases from J, with 8 bases between. This CDR3 comprises 13 residues.

There are many counts of this clonotype. The chain recombines TRBV12-3 or TRBV12-4 with TRBJ2-3; D call uncertain. The V gene lost 3 bases and the J gene lost 2 bases, with 12 bases spanning the gap. This CDR3 has 15 amino acids. The CDR3 region has the DNA TGTGCCAGCAGTTTCAACTACTTATCCACAGATACGCAGTATTTT. It translates to CASSFNYLSTDTQYF.

This clonotype was seen a few times. The chain is built from TRBV19 and TRBJ2-7; the D gene is possibly TRBD2 (6 bases). The CDR3 has 15 residues. From germline, CDR1 is LNHDA and CDR2 SQIVND (reference sequence). Trimming left V 0 bases short and J 1 base short, with 10 bases between. CDR3 residues: CASSIDPGTSYEQYF. CDR3 nucleotides: TGTGCCAGTAGTATAGATCCCGGGACTTCCTACGAGCAGTACTTC.

The rearrangement uses TRBV5-1 and TRBJ1-4; D may be TRBD1 (6 bases). The CDR3 is made up of 13 amino acids. Germline V gene data show CDR1 as SGHRS and CDR2 as YFSETQ. With 5 bases removed from V and 5 bases from J, the gap between germline ends came to 10 bases. The CDR3 here is CASRPGVNEKLFF. CDR3 nucleotides: TGCGCCAGCAGACCAGGGGTAAATGAAAAACTGTTTTTT.

This clonotype was seen at least ten times. The V gene is TRBV4-2, the J gene TRBJ1-3; D is undetermined. In germline, CDR1 is LGHNA, CDR2 YNFKEQ. The CDR3 length is 14 residues. The V end was cut by 0 bases, the J end by 3 bases, with 6 bases between. In DNA form, the CDR3 reads TGTGCCAGCAGCCAAGATGACGTTGGAAACACCATATATTTT. Amino acids: CASSQDDVGNTIYF.

This clonotype was detected many times. J is TRBJ1-1 and V is TRBV20-1; unclear D gene. CDR1 is DFQATT, CDR2 SNEGSKA, per germline (reference sequence). The CDR3 contains 12 residues. Trimming cost V 2 bases and J 8 bases, with 12 bases left between them. The CDR3: CSARRQQEEAFF. CDR3 nucleotide sequence: TGCAGTGCTAGAAGGCAGCAAGAAGAAGCTTTCTTT.

In its sample, this clonotype was seen a few times. V gene TRBV10-3 combines with J gene TRBJ2-5, with TRBD1 identical over 10 bases. The CDR3 loop spans 14 amino acids. Germline assignment: CDR1 ENHRY and CDR2 SYGVKD. The trim removed 6 bases at V and 5 bases at J, leaving 6 bases unmatched. Written as DNA, the CDR3 is TGTGCCATCAGCTCTCCGGGACAGGGGGAGACCCAGTACTTC. Its translation is CAISSPGQGETQYF.

This clonotype has at least ten counts. The rearrangement joins TRBV11-2 to TRBJ2-7; D is possibly TRBD1 or TRBD2 (5 bases each). This CDR3 has 15 residues. The germline V gene has CDR1 SGHAT and CDR2 FQNNGV. V shed 5 bases and J shed 1 base, with 15 bases lying between them. The CDR3 loop reads CASSTGTGPSYEQYF. The CDR3 nucleotides read TGTGCCAGCAGCACGGGGACGGGACCTTCCTACGAGCAGTACTTC. Full variable domain (outside the CDR3, taken from reference TRBV11-2 and TRBJ2-7): EAGVAQSPRYKIIEKRQSVAFWCNPISGHATLYWYQQILGQGPKLLIQFQNNGVVDDSQLPKDRFSAERLKGVDSTLKIQPAKLEDSAVYLCASSTGTGPSYEQYFGPGTRLTVT.

This clonotype has a count of ten or more. CDR3 sequence (DNA): TGTGCCAGCAACCCGGGACTAGCGGGAGGCGATGAGCAGTTCTTC. Amino acid sequence: CASNPGLAGGDEQFF. The V and J genes are TRBV6-6 and TRBJ2-1, with 15 bases that match TRBD2. Germline V gives CDR1 MNHNY, CDR2 SVGAGI (reference sequence). This CDR3 is 15 amino acids long. The J segment lost 8 bases and the V segment lost 7 bases, leaving 6 bases of the junction unmatched.

This clonotype appeared many times. CDR3 nucleotides: TGTGCCATCAGCGGGGGAGGGGGCGTCGGAGACATTCAGTACTTC. It specifies CAISGGGGVGDIQYF. The chain combines TRBV10-3 with TRBJ2-4, with D perhaps matching TRBD1 or TRBD2 (7 bases each). The CDR3 has 15 residues. V lost 6 bases and J lost 8, with 20 bases in between. CDR1 ENHRY and CDR2 SYGVKD come from the germline V gene.

This clonotype appeared many times. This chain uses TRBV10-3 with TRBJ2-1, with 10 nucleotides matching TRBD2. The CDR3 totals 16 residues. V dropped 3 bases and J dropped 7; count of bases not matched to a gene: 9. Germline assignment: CDR1 ENHRY and CDR2 SYGVKD. The CDR3 nucleotides are TGTGCCATCAGTGACGGACTAGCGGTCCTTGGGAATGAGCAGTTCTTC. Translating it yields CAISDGLAVLGNEQFF.

This clonotype was observed a few times. V gene TRBV6-6 combines with J gene TRBJ1-4; no reliable D call. Germline values: CDR1 MNHNY, CDR2 SVGAGI (reference sequence). Trimming took off 0 bases at V and 0 bases at J, with 14 bases between the two ends. The CDR3 is 18 residues long. CDR3 sequence: CASSYSQGLGATNEKLFF. The CDR3 coding sequence is TGTGCCAGCAGTTACTCCCAAGGGCTTGGCGCAACTAATGAAAAACTGTTTTTT.